The 22 T cell receptor beta chains presented below share a single source sample, sequenced in a study of blood T cell repertoires in COVID-19. Profiling relied on immunoSEQ multiplex PCR, and the TCRdb table lists in-frame clones only, not all of them. The data show approximately 90,000 clones, with more than 70% seen just once and 15% to 20% held by the top ten. What was sequenced was peripheral blood. The receptors come from a human donor in a cohort sampled during active COVID-19.

The chain joins TRBV5-4 to TRBJ2-2; D might be TRBD1 (6 bases). Trimming took off 2 bases at V and 4 bases at J, with 18 bases between the two ends. The germline CDR1 and CDR2 sequences are SGHNT and YYREEE (reference sequence). The CDR3 covers 17 residues. The CDR3 here is CASSFPRDIVSTGELFF. In nucleotides, the CDR3 is TGTGCCAGCAGCTTCCCCCGGGACATCGTCTCCACCGGGGAGCTGTTTTTT.

The chain has TRBV5-5 and TRBJ1-2; TRBD1 agrees at 7 bases. The CDR3 runs to 13 residues. J gave up 7 bases and V 0 bases, and 3 bases lay outside the gene matches. Germline lookup yields CDR1 SGHKS and CDR2 YYEKEE (reference sequence). The CDR3 protein is CASSLEGARGYTF. The CDR3 DNA sequence: TGTGCCAGCAGCTTGGAGGGGGCGCGTGGCTACACCTTC.

The rearrangement joins TRBV4-2 to TRBJ1-1, with 12 bases fitting TRBD1. This CDR3 contains 17 residues. Trimming at V came to 4 bases and at J to 0 bases, leaving 6 bases not matched to a gene. Germline CDR1 is LGHNA and CDR2 is YNFKEQ. The CDR3 sequence is CASSRSGTGGMNTEAFF. The CDR3, as DNA: TGTGCCAGCAGCCGTTCCGGGACAGGGGGCATGAACACTGAAGCTTTCTTT.

V and J are TRBV19 and TRBJ1-5, with unresolved D. Trimming pared 3 bases from V and 3 bases from J, leaving 12 bases between. The CDR3 is made up of 15 amino acids. Germline-derived CDR1 and CDR2 are LNHDA and SQIVND (reference sequence). CDR3 bases: TGTGCCAGTAGTATCTCCCCCGGTCCCAATCAGCCCCAGCATTTT. Amino acids: CASSISPGPNQPQHF.

The gene calls are TRBV13 and TRBJ2-3, with TRBD2 matching 10 bases. Germline V gene sequence: CDR1 PRHDT, CDR2 FYEKMQ (reference sequence). Trimming took 5 bases from V and 4 from J; bases not matched to a gene: 9. The CDR3 spans 16 residues. The CDR3 spells CASSPSSGGAADTQYF. The CDR3, as DNA: TGTGCCAGCAGCCCCTCCAGCGGGGGGGCCGCAGATACGCAGTATTTT.

The rearrangement joins TRBV6-4 to TRBJ1-1, with 8 nucleotides matching TRBD1. Germline-derived CDR1 and CDR2 are MRHNA and SNTAGT. Unmatched junction bases numbered 4, after V lost 6 bases and J lost 4 bases. The CDR3 loop spans 13 amino acids. The chain's CDR3 is CASSLDRGTEAFF. In DNA, the CDR3 is TGTGCCAGCAGCCTCGACAGGGGCACTGAAGCTTTCTTT.

This chain links TRBV19 with TRBJ1-6, with unresolved D. CDR3 length equals 14 residues. Germline CDR1 and CDR2: LNHDA and SQIVND (reference sequence). Trimming removed 0 bases at V and 2 bases at J, with 2 bases between. CDR3 protein: CASSIDTYNSPLHF. In DNA form, the CDR3 reads TGTGCCAGTAGTATAGACACCTATAATTCACCCCTCCACTTT.

This clone was counted once. The chain is built from TRBV3-1 (or the pseudogene TRBV3-2) and TRBJ1-4; a weak D match, TRBD1 (5 bases). This CDR3 spans 15 amino acids. The V gene lost 3 bases and the J gene lost 0 bases, with 8 bases spanning the gap. Germline CDR1 is LGHDT and CDR2 is YNNKEL (reference sequence). The CDR3 nucleotides are TGTGCCAGCAGCCACTCCAGGGCAACTAATGAAAAACTGTTTTTT. Protein sequence: CASSHSRATNEKLFF.

The CDR3 reads CASSPTTGIYEQYF. Written as DNA, the CDR3 is TGTGCCAGCAGTCCGACGACAGGGATCTACGAGCAGTACTTC. The chain carries TRBV27 and TRBJ2-7, with TRBD1 identical over 7 bases. Germline V gene sequence: CDR1 MNHEY, CDR2 SMNVEV (reference sequence). V lost 5 bases, J lost 3 bases, and 7 bases stayed unmatched. CDR3 length: 14 residues.

The chain couples TRBV28 to TRBJ2-7; D gene uncertain. V was clipped by 7 bases and J by 2 bases, with 15 bases between them. This CDR3 is 14 amino acids long. Germline V gives CDR1 MDHEN, CDR2 SYDVKM. The CDR3 protein is CASIQASVTYEQYF. As DNA, the CDR3 is TGTGCCAGCATCCAAGCCTCCGTGACCTACGAGCAGTACTTC.

CDR3 region: CASSLIGGRETQYF. The CDR3 DNA reads TGTGCCAGCAGTTTAATTGGTGGGCGCGAGACCCAGTACTTC. The J gene is TRBJ2-5, the V gene TRBV28; D unresolved. This CDR3 region has 14 residues. The V and J ends lost 2 bases and 5 bases respectively, with 12 bases between them. Germline V gene data show CDR1 as MDHEN and CDR2 as SYDVKM.

The J gene is TRBJ1-6, the V gene TRBV27, with 9 bases matching TRBD1. Germline assignment: CDR1 MNHEY and CDR2 SMNVEV (reference sequence). Trimming took 0 bases from V and 10 from J; bases not matched to a gene: 1. The CDR3 is 14 residues long. The CDR3 loop is CASSLSGQGSPLHF. The CDR3 bases are TGTGCCAGCAGTTTATCGGGACAGGGATCACCCCTCCACTTT.

The chain links TRBV19 to TRBJ1-4; TRBD1 agrees at 9 bases. V gave up 1 base and J gave up 8 bases; unmatched junction bases: 2. The CDR3 is 14 amino acids. The germline CDR1 and CDR2 sequences are LNHDA and SQIVND (reference sequence). The CDR3 spells CASSIAGQGEKLFF. The CDR3 DNA is TGTGCCAGTAGTATAGCGGGACAGGGCGAAAAACTGTTTTTT.

The chain is built from TRBV7-3 and TRBJ2-3, with 8 bases fitting TRBD2. Germline-derived CDR1 and CDR2 are SGHTA and FQGTGA. The V and J ends lost 0 bases and 4 bases, in that order; junction bases with no gene match: 3. CDR3 length equals 15 residues. This CDR3 is CASSLTRTSSDTQYF. Here the CDR3 DNA reads TGTGCCAGCAGCTTAACTAGGACTAGCTCAGATACGCAGTATTTT.

The chain is built from TRBV23-1 and TRBJ2-3; 7 bases match TRBD1. TRBV23-1 is an ORF; its function is uncertain. J lost 4 bases, V lost 0 bases, and 7 bases had no gene match. The CDR3 consists of 16 residues. CDR3 nucleotides: TGCGCCAGCAGTCAATCGCCCACAGGGGATGCAGATACGCAGTATTTT. Translating it yields CASSQSPTGDADTQYF.

The V and J genes are TRBV5-1 and TRBJ2-1; the match to TRBD1 covers 7 bases. Germline loops: CDR1 SGHRS, CDR2 YFSETQ. The CDR3 loop spans 15 amino acids. V lost 4 bases, J lost 7 bases, and 11 bases stayed unmatched. The CDR3 here is CASSPMQTGLNEQFF. The CDR3 bases are TGCGCCAGCAGCCCCATGCAGACAGGGCTAAATGAGCAGTTCTTC.

V gene TRBV6-2 or TRBV6-3 combines with J gene TRBJ2-1; TRBD2 matches 11 bases. With 0 bases clipped from V and 7 bases from J, the junction kept 8 bases outside the gene matches. CDR1 is MNHEY, CDR2 SVGEGT, per germline. CDR3 size: 17 residues. CDR3 sequence (DNA): TGTGCCAGCAGTTACTCCTACCTAGCGGGGGGTGGGAATGAGCAGTTCTTC. Amino acids: CASSYSYLAGGGNEQFF.

V is TRBV11-3 and J is TRBJ2-1, with 8 bases matching TRBD2. V lost 1 base to trimming and J lost 8 bases; unmatched junction nucleotides: 10. The germline V gene encodes CDR1 SGHNT and CDR2 YENEEA. There are 16 residues in the CDR3. The CDR3 DNA sequence: TGTGCCAGCAGCTTAGGGCCCAGCGGGGGTGGGGATGAGCAGTTCTTC. Amino acids: CASSLGPSGGGDEQFF.

The chain is built from TRBV2 and TRBJ2-1; 10 bases match TRBD2. Germline assignment: CDR1 SNHLY and CDR2 FYNNEI. The CDR3 is 14 residues long. V gave up 9 bases and J gave up 5 bases; unmatched junction bases: 7. The CDR3 bases are TGTGCCAGTTGTAGCGGGGGGCAAAACAATGAGCAGTTCTTC. Its translation: CASCSGGQNNEQFF.

The V gene is TRBV5-1, the J gene TRBJ2-1; 10 bases are shared with TRBD2. J lost 6 bases, V lost 5 bases, and 8 bases had no gene match. Germline CDR1 is SGHRS and CDR2 is YFSETQ. The CDR3 length is 15 residues. The CDR3 bases are TGCGCCAGCAGTATAAATAGCGGGGGGTCCAATGAGCAGTTCTTC. It is translated as CASSINSGGSNEQFF.

V gene TRBV27 combines with J gene TRBJ1-6, with unresolved D. The CDR3 is 15 residues long. The V and J ends lost 1 base and 7 bases respectively, with 11 bases between them. Germline loops: CDR1 MNHEY, CDR2 SMNVEV (reference sequence). The CDR3 DNA reads as TGTGCCAGCAGTTTATGGCTGGCGGGGAATTCACCCCTCCACTTT. Its translation: CASSLWLAGNSPLHF.

The CDR3 bases are TGTGCCAGCAGTGAAAGCAAGATGAACACTGAAGCTTTCTTT. This translates into CASSESKMNTEAFF. This chain joins TRBV25-1 and TRBJ1-1; unclear D gene. V was pared by 2 bases and J by 0 bases, with 7 bases between. In germline, CDR1 is MGHDK, CDR2 SYGVNS. This CDR3 is built from 14 residues.